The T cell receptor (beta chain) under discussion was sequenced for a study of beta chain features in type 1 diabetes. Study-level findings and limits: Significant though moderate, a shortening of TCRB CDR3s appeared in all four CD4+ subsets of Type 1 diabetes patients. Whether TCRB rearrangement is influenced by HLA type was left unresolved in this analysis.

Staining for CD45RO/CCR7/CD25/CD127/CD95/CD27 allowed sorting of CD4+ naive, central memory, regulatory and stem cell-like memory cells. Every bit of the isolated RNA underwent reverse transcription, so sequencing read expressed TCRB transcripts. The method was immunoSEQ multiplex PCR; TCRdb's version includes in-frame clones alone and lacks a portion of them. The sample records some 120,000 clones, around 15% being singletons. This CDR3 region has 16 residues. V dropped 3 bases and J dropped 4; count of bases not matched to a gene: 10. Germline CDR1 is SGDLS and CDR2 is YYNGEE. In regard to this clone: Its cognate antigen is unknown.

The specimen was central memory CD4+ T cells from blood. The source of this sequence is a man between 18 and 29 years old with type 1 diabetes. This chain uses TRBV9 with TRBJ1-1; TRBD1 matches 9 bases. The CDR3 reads CASSARVQGASTEAFF. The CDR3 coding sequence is TGTGCCAGCAGCGCCCGAGTACAGGGGGCGAGCACTGAAGCTTTCTTT. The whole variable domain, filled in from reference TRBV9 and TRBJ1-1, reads DSGVTQTPKHLITATGQRVTLRCSPRSGDLSVYWYQQSLDQGLQFLIQYYNGEERAKGNILERFSAQQFPDLHSELNLSSLELGDSALYFCASSARVQGASTEAFFGQGTRLTVV.